The subject of this entry is one T cell receptor beta chain. Its matching antigen is unknown. Amplification of TCR beta used genomic DNA extracted from peripheral blood. This entry comes from a study of T cell repertoires in aging, cancer and after chemotherapy. Study in general: Glioblastoma patients receiving temozolomide-based therapy gave paired samples before and after chemotherapy. Study-level results: No conclusions about immunological memory after chemotherapy can be drawn from the repertoire data. Healthy donors lost TCR diversity with age mainly through richness, cancer patients through richness and evenness.

Multiplex touch-down PCR with TRB-A/B primers amplified rearranged V-D-J TRB sequences. TCRdb fed the multiplex PCR reads into MiXCR, producing one record per CDR3 protein. The table has roughly 18,000 distinct CDR3 sequences, around 38% seen once. The source is a human donor with a solid tumor. What was sequenced was blood.

The DNA of the CDR3 is TGTGCCAGCAGTGAAGCCCGGCAGCTCCAGCCCCAGCATTTT. Its translation is CASSEARQLQPQHF. The rearrangement joins TRBV6-1 to TRBJ1-5; no clear D. With 0 bases removed from V and 7 bases from J, the gap between germline ends came to 10 bases. CDR3 length equals 14 residues. The V gene's germline CDR1 is MNHNS and CDR2 SASEGT.